This note documents a single T cell receptor (beta chain) sequence. The record originates from a study of blood T cell repertoires in COVID-19. The CDR3 is made up of 13 amino acids. Germline CDR1 reads KGHSH; CDR2 reads LQKENI. The V gene end was trimmed by 3 bases and the J gene end by 5 bases; junction bases not matched to a gene: 4. Data came from immunoSEQ multiplex PCR; TCRdb stores just in-frame clones and leaves some out. The table lists under 200,000 clones, 84% of them singletons. The chain is built from TRBV18 and TRBJ2-7, with 7 positions matching TRBD1. The TCR sequence derives from a man younger than 35 with active or convalescent COVID-19. Sequencing was done on a sample of peripheral blood. For the CDR3, the DNA is TGTGCCAGCTCACCCCGACAGGGTCACGAGCAGTACTTC. Translated, it gives CASSPRQGHEQYF. The complete variable domain, with remaining parts taken from reference TRBV18 and TRBJ2-7, reads NAGVMQNPRHLVRRRGQEARLRCSPMKGHSHVYWYRQLPEEGLKFMVYLQKENIIDESGMPKERFSAEFPKEGPSILRIQQVVRGDSAAYFCASSPRQGHEQYFGPGTRLTVT.